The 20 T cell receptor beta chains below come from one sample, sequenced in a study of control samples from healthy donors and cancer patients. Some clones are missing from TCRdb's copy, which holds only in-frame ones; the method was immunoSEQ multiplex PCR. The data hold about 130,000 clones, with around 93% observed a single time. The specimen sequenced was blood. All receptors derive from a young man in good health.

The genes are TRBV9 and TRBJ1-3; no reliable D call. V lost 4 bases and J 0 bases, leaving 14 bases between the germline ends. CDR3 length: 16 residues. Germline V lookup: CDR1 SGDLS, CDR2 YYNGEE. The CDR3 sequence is CASSTSLGSSGNTIYF. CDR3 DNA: TGTGCCAGCAGCACAAGCCTCGGAAGCTCTGGAAACACCATATATTTT.

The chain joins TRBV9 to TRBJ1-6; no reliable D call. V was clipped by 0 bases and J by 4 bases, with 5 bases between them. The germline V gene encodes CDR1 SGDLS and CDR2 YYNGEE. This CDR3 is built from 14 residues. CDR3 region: CASSVDGYNSPLHF. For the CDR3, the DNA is TGTGCCAGCAGCGTAGATGGGTATAATTCACCCCTCCACTTT.

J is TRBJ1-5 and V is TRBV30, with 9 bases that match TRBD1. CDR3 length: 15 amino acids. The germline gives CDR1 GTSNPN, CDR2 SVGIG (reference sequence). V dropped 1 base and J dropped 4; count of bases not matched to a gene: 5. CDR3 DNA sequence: TGTGCCTGGAGTGCGTCCGACAGGGGGAATCAGCCCCAGCATTTT. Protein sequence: CAWSASDRGNQPQHF.

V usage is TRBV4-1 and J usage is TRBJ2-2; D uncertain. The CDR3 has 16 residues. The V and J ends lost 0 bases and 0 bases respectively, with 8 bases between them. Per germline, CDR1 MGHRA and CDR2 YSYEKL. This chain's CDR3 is CASSQEAGANTGELFF. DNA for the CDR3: TGCGCCAGCAGCCAAGAGGCAGGCGCGAACACCGGGGAGCTGTTTTTT.

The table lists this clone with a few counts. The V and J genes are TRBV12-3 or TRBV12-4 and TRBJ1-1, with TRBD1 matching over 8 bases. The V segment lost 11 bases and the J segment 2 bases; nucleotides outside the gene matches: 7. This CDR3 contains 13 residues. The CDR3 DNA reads TGTGCCGTCCAACAGGGGGTTAACACTGAAGCTTTCTTT. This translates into CAVQQGVNTEAFF.

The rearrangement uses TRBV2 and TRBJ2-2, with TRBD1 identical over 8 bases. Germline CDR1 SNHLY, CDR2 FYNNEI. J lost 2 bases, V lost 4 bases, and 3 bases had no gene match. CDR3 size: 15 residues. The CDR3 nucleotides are TGTGCCAGCAGTGCCGGGACAGGCAACACCGGGGAGCTGTTTTTT. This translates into CASSAGTGNTGELFF.

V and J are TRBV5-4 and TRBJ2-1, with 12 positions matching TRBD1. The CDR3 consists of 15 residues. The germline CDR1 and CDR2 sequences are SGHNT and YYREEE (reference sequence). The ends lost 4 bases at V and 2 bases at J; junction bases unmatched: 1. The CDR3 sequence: CASSRDRGPYNEQFF. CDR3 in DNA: TGTGCCAGCAGCCGGGACAGGGGGCCCTACAATGAGCAGTTCTTC.

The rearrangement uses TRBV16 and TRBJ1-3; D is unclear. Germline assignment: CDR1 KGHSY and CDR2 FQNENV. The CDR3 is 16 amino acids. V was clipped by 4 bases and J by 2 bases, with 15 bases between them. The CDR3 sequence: CASSLSLVQTGNTIYF. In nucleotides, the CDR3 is TGTGCCAGCAGCCTCTCCTTAGTCCAAACTGGAAACACCATATATTTT.

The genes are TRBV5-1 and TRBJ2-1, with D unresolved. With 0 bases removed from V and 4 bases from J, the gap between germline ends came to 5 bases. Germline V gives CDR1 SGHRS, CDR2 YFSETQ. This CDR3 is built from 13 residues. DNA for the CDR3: TGCGCCAGCAGCTTGGGACCTTACAATGAGCAGTTCTTC. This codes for CASSLGPYNEQFF.

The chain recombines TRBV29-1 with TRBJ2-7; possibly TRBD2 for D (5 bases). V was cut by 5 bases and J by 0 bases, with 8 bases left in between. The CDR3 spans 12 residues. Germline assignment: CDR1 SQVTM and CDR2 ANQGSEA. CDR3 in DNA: TGCAGCGTTCGGGGTAGCTCCTACGAGCAGTACTTC. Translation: CSVRGSSYEQYF.

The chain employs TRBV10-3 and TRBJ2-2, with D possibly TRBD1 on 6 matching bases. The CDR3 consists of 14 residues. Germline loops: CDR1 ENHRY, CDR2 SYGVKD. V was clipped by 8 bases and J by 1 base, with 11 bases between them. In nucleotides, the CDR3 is TGTGCCATCTCCGGGACAAAGAACACCGGGGAGCTGTTTTTT. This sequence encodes CAISGTKNTGELFF.

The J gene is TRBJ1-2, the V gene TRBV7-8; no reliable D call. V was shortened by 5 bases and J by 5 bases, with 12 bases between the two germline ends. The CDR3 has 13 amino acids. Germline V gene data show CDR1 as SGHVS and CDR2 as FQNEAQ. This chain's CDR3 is CASSPGSPYGYTF. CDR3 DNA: TGTGCCAGCAGCCCCGGGAGTCCATATGGCTACACCTTC.

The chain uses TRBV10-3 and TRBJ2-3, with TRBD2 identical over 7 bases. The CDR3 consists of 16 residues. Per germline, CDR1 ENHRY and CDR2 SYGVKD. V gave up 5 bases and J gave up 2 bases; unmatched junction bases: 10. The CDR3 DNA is TGTGCCATCAGTAAAGTGGCGGGGGACCCCACAGATACGCAGTATTTT. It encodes CAISKVAGDPTDTQYF.

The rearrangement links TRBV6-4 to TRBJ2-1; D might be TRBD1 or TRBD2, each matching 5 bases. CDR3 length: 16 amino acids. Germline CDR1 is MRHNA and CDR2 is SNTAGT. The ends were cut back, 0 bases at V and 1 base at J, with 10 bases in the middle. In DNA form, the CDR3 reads TGTGCCAGCAGTGACTCATGGGGACGGTCCTACAATGAGCAGTTCTTC. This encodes CASSDSWGRSYNEQFF.

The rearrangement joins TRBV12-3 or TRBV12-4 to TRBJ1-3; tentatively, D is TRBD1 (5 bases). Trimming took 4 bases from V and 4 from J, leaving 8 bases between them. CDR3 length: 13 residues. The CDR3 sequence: CASSWGSGNTIYF. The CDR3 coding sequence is TGTGCCAGCAGTTGGGGGTCCGGAAACACCATATATTTT.

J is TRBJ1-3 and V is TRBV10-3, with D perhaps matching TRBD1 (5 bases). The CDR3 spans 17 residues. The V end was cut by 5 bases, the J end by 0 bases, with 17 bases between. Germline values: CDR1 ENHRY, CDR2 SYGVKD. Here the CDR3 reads CAISPSGPRSSGNTIYF. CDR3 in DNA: TGTGCCATCAGTCCCTCGGGACCCCGTAGCTCTGGAAACACCATATATTTT.

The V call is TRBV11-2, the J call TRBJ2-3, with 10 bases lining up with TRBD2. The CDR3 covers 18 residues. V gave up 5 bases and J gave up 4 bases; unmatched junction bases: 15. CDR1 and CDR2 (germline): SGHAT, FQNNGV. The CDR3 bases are TGTGCCAGCAGCCAGAGGGGTAGCGGGGGGCGGATAGCAGATACGCAGTATTTT. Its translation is CASSQRGSGGRIADTQYF.

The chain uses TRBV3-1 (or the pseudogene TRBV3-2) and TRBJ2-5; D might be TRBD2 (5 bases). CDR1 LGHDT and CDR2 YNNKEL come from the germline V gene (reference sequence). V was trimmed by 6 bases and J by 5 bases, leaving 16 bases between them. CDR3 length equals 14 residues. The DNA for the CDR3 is TGTGCCAGCAGTCGTGGACTGGGGAGCGAGACCCAGTACTTC. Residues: CASSRGLGSETQYF.

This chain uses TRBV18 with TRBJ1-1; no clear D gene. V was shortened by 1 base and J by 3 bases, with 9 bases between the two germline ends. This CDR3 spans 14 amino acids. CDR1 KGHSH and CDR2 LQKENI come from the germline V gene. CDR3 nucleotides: TGTGCCAGCTCACCACTCCCCGGGTACACTGAAGCTTTCTTT. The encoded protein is CASSPLPGYTEAFF. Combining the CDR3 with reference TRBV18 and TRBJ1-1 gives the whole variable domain NAGVMQNPRHLVRRRGQEARLRCSPMKGHSHVYWYRQLPEEGLKFMVYLQKENIIDESGMPKERFSAEFPKEGPSILRIQQVVRGDSAAYFCASSPLPGYTEAFFGQGTRLTVV.

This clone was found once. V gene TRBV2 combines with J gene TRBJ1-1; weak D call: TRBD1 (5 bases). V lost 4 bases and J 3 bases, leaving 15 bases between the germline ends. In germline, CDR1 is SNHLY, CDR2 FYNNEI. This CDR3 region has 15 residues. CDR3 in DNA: TGTGCCAGCAGTGGACGGGAGGGGTGGGACACTGAAGCTTTCTTT. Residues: CASSGREGWDTEAFF.